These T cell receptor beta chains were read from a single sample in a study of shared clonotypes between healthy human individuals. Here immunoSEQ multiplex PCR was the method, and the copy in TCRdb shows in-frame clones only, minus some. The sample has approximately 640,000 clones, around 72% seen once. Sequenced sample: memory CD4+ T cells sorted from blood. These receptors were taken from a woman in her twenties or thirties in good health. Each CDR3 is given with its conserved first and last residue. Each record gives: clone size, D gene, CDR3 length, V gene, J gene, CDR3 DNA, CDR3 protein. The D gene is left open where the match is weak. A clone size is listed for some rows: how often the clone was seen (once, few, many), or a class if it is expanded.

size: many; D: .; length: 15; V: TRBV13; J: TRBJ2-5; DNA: TGTGCCAGCAGCCGCAGGGGAGGGGGCCAAGAGACCCAGTACTTC; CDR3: CASSRRGGGQETQYF
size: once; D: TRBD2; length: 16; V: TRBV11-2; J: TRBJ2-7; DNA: TGTGCCAGCAGCTCCAGGCGGACTAGCGGCCCCAACGAGCAGTACTTC; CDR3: CASSSRRTSGPNEQYF
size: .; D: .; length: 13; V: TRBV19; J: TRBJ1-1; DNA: TGTGCCAGTAGTATTATCCGTGGGAAAGAAGCTTTCTTT; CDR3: CASSIIRGKEAFF
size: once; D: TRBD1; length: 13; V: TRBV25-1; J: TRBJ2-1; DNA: TGTGCCAGCAGCCACAGGGGGCAGGGTGAGCAGTTCTTC; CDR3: CASSHRGQGEQFF
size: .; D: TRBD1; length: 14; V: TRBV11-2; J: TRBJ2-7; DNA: TGTGCCAGCAGCCCCGGGACAGGGGGATACGAGCAGTACTTC; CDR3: CASSPGTGGYEQYF
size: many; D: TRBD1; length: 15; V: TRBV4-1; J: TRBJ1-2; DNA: TGCGCCAGCAGCCAAGGACAGGGAACTAACTATGGCTACACCTTC; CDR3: CASSQGQGTNYGYTF
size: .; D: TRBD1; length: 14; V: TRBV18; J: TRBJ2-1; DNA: TGTGCCAGCTCACCCCGGACAGGCGACAATGAGCAGTTCTTC; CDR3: CASSPRTGDNEQFF
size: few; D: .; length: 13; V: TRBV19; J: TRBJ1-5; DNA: TGTGCCAGCCGTGGTGACGGCTATCAGCCCCAGCATTTT; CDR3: CASRGDGYQPQHF
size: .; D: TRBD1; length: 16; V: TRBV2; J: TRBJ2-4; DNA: TGTGCCAGCCAGAACAGGGGGCAAAGAGGGGGAAACATTCAGTACTTC; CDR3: CASQNRGQRGGNIQYF
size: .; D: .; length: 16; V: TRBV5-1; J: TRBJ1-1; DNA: TGCGCCAGCAGCTTGGTTTACCGGGGGGCTAACACTGAAGCTTTCTTT; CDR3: CASSLVYRGANTEAFF
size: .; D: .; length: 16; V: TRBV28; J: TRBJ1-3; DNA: TGTGCCACCACCAAGCGGGGCGACTTCTCTGGAAACACCATATATTTT; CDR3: CATTKRGDFSGNTIYF
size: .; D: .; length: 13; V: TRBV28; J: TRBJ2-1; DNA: TGTGCCAGCAGTTTAGCGGGAAACAATGAGCAGTTCTTC; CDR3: CASSLAGNNEQFF
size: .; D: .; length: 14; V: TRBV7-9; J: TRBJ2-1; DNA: TGTGCCAGCAGCTTAGCGGTCGCGTACAATGAGCAGTTCTTC; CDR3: CASSLAVAYNEQFF
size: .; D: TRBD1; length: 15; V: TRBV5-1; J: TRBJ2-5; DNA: TGCGCCAGCAGCCCCCAAGGGACAGGGACGGAGACCCAGTACTTC; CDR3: CASSPQGTGTETQYF
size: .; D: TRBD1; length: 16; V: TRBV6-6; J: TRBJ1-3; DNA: TGTGCCAGCAACCCACAGGGGACTTCCTCTGGAAACACCATATATTTT; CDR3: CASNPQGTSSGNTIYF
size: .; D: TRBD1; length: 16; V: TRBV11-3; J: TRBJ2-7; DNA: TGTGCCAGCAGCTTAAGCTTGACAGGGCTCTCCTACGAGCAGTACTTC; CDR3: CASSLSLTGLSYEQYF
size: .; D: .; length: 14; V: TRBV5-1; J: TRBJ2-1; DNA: TGCGCCAGCCAACGGCTGCGGGGATCGTATGAGCAGTTCTTC; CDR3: CASQRLRGSYEQFF
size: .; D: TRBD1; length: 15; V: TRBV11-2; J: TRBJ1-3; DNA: TGTGCCAGCAGCTTATCAGGGGGCACTGGAAACACCATATATTTT; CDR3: CASSLSGGTGNTIYF
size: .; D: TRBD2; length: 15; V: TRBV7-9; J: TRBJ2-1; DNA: TGTGCCACCGTAAGGACTAGCGGGGCTTACAATGAGCAGTTCTTC; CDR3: CATVRTSGAYNEQFF
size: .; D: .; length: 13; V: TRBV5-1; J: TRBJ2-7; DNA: TGCGCCAGCAACCCCGGGAGTGGCTACGAGCAGTACTTC; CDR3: CASNPGSGYEQYF
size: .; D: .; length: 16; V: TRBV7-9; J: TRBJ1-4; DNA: TGTGCCAGCAGCTTGGGCCTTGCTGGGGGTAATGAAAAACTGTTTTTT; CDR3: CASSLGLAGGNEKLFF
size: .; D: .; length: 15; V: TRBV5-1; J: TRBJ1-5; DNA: TGCGCCAGCAGCTTGGCCGGGGCTTCCAATCAGCCCCAGCATTTT; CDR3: CASSLAGASNQPQHF
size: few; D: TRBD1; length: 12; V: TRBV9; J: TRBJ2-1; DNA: TGTGCCAGCAGTGCAGGGGGCGAGGAGCAGTTCTTC; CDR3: CASSAGGEEQFF
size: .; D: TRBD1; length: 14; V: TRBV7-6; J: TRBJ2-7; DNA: TGTGCCAGCAGCAACCGACAGGGGTCCCACGAGCAGTACTTC; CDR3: CASSNRQGSHEQYF
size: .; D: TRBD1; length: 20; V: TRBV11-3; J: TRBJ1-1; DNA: TGTGCCAGCAGCGCCCCAGGGGGGGATGACAGGGGGCGAATGAACACTGAAGCTTTCTTT; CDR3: CASSAPGGDDRGRMNTEAFF
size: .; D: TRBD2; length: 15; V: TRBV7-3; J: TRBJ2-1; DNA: TGTGCCAGCAGGTCACTAGCGGGAGCCCACAATGAGCAGTTCTTC; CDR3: CASRSLAGAHNEQFF
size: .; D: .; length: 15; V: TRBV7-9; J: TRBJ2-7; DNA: TGTGCCAGCAGCTTAGCGAGGGGCTCGATTCGCGAGCAGTACTTC; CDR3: CASSLARGSIREQYF
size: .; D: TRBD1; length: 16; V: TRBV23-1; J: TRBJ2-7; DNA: TGCGCCAGCAGTCAGACGAGGGACAGGGTCGGCTACGAGCAGTACTTC; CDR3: CASSQTRDRVGYEQYF
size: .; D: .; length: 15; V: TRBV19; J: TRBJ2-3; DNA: TGTGCCAGTAGTATTTTAAGGGGGAGCACAGATACGCAGTATTTT; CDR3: CASSILRGSTDTQYF
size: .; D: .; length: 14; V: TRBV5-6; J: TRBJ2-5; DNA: TGTGCCAGCAGCTTGGTTTCGGTTGGGGAGACCCAGTACTTC; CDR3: CASSLVSVGETQYF
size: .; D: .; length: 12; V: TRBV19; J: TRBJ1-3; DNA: TGTGCCAGTAGTATGTCGGGAAACACCATATATTTT; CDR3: CASSMSGNTIYF
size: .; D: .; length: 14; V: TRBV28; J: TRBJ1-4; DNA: TGTGCCAGCAGCGAATCTGCAACTAATGAAAAACTGTTTTTT; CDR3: CASSESATNEKLFF
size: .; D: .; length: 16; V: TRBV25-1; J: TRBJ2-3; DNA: TGTGCCAGCAGTGAAAGGGCTGACGGGAGCACAGATACGCAGTATTTT; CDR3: CASSERADGSTDTQYF
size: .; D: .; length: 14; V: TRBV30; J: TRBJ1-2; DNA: TGTGCCTGGAACGCCGACCTCCGGGGACGTGGCTACACCTTC; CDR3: CAWNADLRGRGYTF
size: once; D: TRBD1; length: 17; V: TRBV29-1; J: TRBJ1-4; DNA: TGCAGCGTCGCTACATTGGACAGGGAGCGCTTTAATGAAAAACTGTTTTTT; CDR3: CSVATLDRERFNEKLFF
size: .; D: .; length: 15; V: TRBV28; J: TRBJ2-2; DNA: TGTGCCAGCAGTTCAGGGGGCGGGGGCACCGGGGAGCTGTTTTTT; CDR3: CASSSGGGGTGELFF
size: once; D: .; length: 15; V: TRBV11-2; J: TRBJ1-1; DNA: TGTGCCAGCAGTGTCAACGGGGGGCCGGTTGGTGAAGCTTTCTTT; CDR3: CASSVNGGPVGEAFF
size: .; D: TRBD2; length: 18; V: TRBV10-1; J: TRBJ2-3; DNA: TGCGCCAGCAGTGGCGGACTAGCGGTTAAGATTTCCACAGATACGCAGTATTTT; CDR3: CASSGGLAVKISTDTQYF
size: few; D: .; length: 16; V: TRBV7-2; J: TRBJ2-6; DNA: TGTGCCAGCAGCTTAGTGGGGGTCCGTGGGGCCAACGTCCTGACTTTC; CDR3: CASSLVGVRGANVLTF
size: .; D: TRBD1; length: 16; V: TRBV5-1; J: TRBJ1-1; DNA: TGCGCCAGCAGCTCCATCGCCAGGGGGTGGAACACTGAAGCTTTCTTT; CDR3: CASSSIARGWNTEAFF
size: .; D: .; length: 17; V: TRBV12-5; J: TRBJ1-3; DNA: TGTGCTAGTGGTTTGCCACCGGAGCCCCACCCTGGAAACACCATATATTTT; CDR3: CASGLPPEPHPGNTIYF
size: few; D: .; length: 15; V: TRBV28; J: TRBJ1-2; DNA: TGTGCCAGCCTTAACGCGGACCGGAGGGGCTATGGCTACACCTTC; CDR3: CASLNADRRGYGYTF
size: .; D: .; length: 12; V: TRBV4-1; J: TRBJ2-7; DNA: TGCGCCAGCAGCCAAGAGGGCCACGAGCAGTACTTC; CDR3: CASSQEGHEQYF
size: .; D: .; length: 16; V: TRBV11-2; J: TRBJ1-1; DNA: TGTGCCAGCAGCTTTAGCAAAGTTGATGGGAACACTGAAGCTTTCTTT; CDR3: CASSFSKVDGNTEAFF
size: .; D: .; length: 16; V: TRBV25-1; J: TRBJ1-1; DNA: TGTGCCAGCAGTGAATATGGCCAAACGAAGAACACTGAAGCTTTCTTT; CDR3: CASSEYGQTKNTEAFF
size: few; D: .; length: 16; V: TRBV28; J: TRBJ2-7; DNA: TGTGCCAGCAGTTTATTTGGCGATGCAGGGTCCTACGAGCAGTACTTC; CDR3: CASSLFGDAGSYEQYF
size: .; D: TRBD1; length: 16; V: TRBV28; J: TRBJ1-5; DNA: TGTGCCAGCAGTTTGTCGACAGGGGGAATGGGTCAGCCCCAGCATTTT; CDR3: CASSLSTGGMGQPQHF
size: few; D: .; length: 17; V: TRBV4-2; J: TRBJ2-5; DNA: TGTGCCAGCAGCCAAGACAGCGGGTGGTCTGGCCAAGAGACCCAGTACTTC; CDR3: CASSQDSGWSGQETQYF
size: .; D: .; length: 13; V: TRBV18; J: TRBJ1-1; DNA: TGTGCCAGCTCACCACCGGCTCAAACTGAAGCTTTCTTT; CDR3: CASSPPAQTEAFF
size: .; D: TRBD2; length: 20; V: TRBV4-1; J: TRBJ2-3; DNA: TGCGCCAGCAGCCAAGCAGACTTCTCCAGTAGCGGGAGAGTCACAGATACGCAGTATTTT; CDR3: CASSQADFSSSGRVTDTQYF
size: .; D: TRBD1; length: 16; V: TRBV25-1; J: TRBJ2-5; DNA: TGTGCCAGCAGTGCTTATCCGGTACAGGGGTGGGAGACCCAGTACTTC; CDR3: CASSAYPVQGWETQYF
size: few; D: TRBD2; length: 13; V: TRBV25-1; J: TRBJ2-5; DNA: TGTGCCAGCACTCCCGGGAGGGGAGAGACCCAGTACTTC; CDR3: CASTPGRGETQYF
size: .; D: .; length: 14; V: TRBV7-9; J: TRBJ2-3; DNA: TGTGCCAGCAGCTTAGGCAGGGATGTAGATACGCAGTATTTT; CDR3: CASSLGRDVDTQYF
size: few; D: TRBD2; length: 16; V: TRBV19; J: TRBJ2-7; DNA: TGTGCCAGTAGTGCGTCCGGGACTATAGCCTCCTACGAGCAGTACTTC; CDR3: CASSASGTIASYEQYF
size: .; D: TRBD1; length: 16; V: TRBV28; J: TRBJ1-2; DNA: TGTGCCAGCAGTTTACGTCCGGGACAGGGTTTGAGTGGCTACACCTTC; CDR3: CASSLRPGQGLSGYTF
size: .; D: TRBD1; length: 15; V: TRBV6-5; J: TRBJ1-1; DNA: TGTGCCAGCAGTACTCCGGGACAGGGGAACACTGAAGCTTTCTTT; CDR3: CASSTPGQGNTEAFF
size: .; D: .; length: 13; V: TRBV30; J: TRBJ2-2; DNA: TGTGCCTGGAGTGGTAGGGTACCCGGGGAGCTGTTTTTT; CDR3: CAWSGRVPGELFF